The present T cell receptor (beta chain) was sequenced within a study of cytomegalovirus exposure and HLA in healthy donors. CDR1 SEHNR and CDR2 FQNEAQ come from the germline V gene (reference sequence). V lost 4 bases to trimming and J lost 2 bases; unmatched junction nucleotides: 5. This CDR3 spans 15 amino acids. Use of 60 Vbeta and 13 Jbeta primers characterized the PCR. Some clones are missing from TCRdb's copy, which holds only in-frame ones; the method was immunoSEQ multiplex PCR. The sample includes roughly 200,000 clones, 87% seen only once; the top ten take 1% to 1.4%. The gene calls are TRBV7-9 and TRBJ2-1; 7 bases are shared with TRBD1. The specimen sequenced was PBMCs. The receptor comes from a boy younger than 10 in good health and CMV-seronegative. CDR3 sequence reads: CASSSDRVPYNEQFF. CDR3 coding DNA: TGTGCCAGCAGCTCCGACAGGGTGCCCTACAATGAGCAGTTCTTC.